The clone carrying this TCR beta chain was seen more than once but under ten times. The source of the sample is a study of blood T cell repertoires in COVID-19. Overall study: T cells, B-cell-depleted T cells, or PBMCs supplied cDNA or gDNA.

Per the original methods: For nucleated cells, counts were estimated from reference gene primer amplification. Clones were read by immunoSEQ multiplex PCR, and TCRdb kept only the in-frame ones, dropping some. V, J and clone size derive from that table, while D and trimming were established from the DNA sequence. The table shows approximately 62,000 clones, with approximately 90% occurring only once. Germline-derived CDR1 and CDR2 are SGHRS and YFSETQ. The CDR3 runs to 15 residues. V trimming: 0 bases; J trimming: 9 bases; junction bases outside the gene matches: 5. The rearrangement uses TRBV5-1 and TRBJ2-1, with TRBD2 matching over 11 bases. The sequencing sample was made of peripheral blood. The TCR sequence derives from a man aged 60 to 75 with acute or convalescent COVID-19. As DNA, the CDR3 is TGCGCCAGCAGCTTGGTTCTAGCGGGAGGTACTGAGCAGTTCTTC. This translates into CASSLVLAGGTEQFF.